One and the same sample provided the 14 T cell receptor beta chains below, sequenced in a study of PD-1 blockade in classical Hodgkin lymphoma. Data came from immunoSEQ multiplex PCR; TCRdb stores just in-frame clones and leaves some out. The data hold some 21,000 clones, with around three quarters observed a single time. No patient escaped relapse after autologous stem cell transplantation, and brentuximab vedotin exposure varied. The specimen comprised peripheral blood mononuclear cells (PBMCs), sampled before the second cycle of nivolumab. Receptor source: a human donor with classical Hodgkin lymphoma.

The chain joins TRBV4-2 to TRBJ1-2, with 7 bases aligning to TRBD1. The ends lost 0 bases at V and 4 bases at J; junction bases unmatched: 8. Germline lookup yields CDR1 LGHNA and CDR2 YNFKEQ. The CDR3 extends over 16 amino acids. The CDR3 nucleotides read TGTGCCAGCAGCCAAGATGGGCAGGGGGGGTTCTATGGCTACACCTTC. This encodes CASSQDGQGGFYGYTF.

The J gene is TRBJ2-2, the V gene TRBV25-1; D possibly matches TRBD1 or TRBD2 (5 bases each). V lost 6 bases and J lost 1, with 9 bases in between. This CDR3 is 14 amino acids long. The germline CDR1 and CDR2 sequences are MGHDK and SYGVNS. The CDR3 DNA follows: TGTGCCAGCAGCCGGGACCAGAACACCGGGGAGCTGTTTTTT. Translating gives CASSRDQNTGELFF.

This clone was seen once. The CDR3 loop reads CASSSAYGYTF. In DNA, the CDR3 is TGTGCCAGCAGCTCGGCCTATGGCTACACCTTC. V is TRBV7-2 and J is TRBJ1-2; unclear D gene. Germline lookup yields CDR1 SGHTA and CDR2 FQGNSA. CDR3 length equals 11 residues. The V end lost 4 bases, the J end lost 4 bases, and 4 bases lay between the germline ends.

This chain uses TRBV11-3 with TRBJ2-3; 12 positions agree with TRBD2. Trimming at V came to 2 bases and at J to 5 bases, leaving 8 bases not matched to a gene. Germline CDR1 reads SGHNT; CDR2 reads YENEEA. The CDR3 runs 17 residues. For the CDR3, the DNA is TGTGCCAGCAGCTTAACAAACCTAGCGGGAGGGCGAGATACGCAGTATTTT. Protein: CASSLTNLAGGRDTQYF.

The rearrangement joins TRBV7-2 to TRBJ2-5, with 7 bases matching TRBD2. Trimming took 1 base from V and 4 from J; bases not matched to a gene: 9. This CDR3 is 16 amino acids long. Germline CDR1 and CDR2: SGHTA and FQGNSA. Here the CDR3 DNA reads TGTGCCAGCAGCTTAGTGAGCGGGGTTGGGGGAGAGACCCAGTACTTC. It encodes CASSLVSGVGGETQYF.

A few counts support this clone. The chain joins TRBV28 to TRBJ1-1; D call uncertain. V gave up 7 bases and J gave up 1 base, with 10 bases separating them. This CDR3 is 13 amino acids long. The germline CDR1 and CDR2 sequences are MDHEN and SYDVKM. The CDR3: CASIKGANTEAFF. The CDR3 region has the DNA TGTGCCAGCATCAAGGGAGCGAACACTGAAGCTTTCTTT.

The chain recombines TRBV4-2 with TRBJ2-1, with D possibly matching TRBD2 (6 bases). In germline, CDR1 is LGHNA, CDR2 YNFKEQ. The V end was cut by 1 base, the J end by 4 bases, with 11 bases between. The CDR3 sequence is 15 residues long. DNA of the CDR3: TGTGCCAGCAGCCAAGCCCCGGGGGTTTACAATGAGCAGTTCTTC. Its translation: CASSQAPGVYNEQFF.

The CDR3 sequence is CASTRQGWADTQYF. The DNA of the CDR3 is TGTGCCAGCACGAGACAGGGCTGGGCAGATACGCAGTATTTT. The chain uses TRBV6-1 and TRBJ2-3; 7 bases line up with TRBD1. J lost 4 bases, V lost 7 bases, and 8 bases had no gene match. CDR3 size: 14 residues. The germline CDR1 and CDR2 sequences are MNHNS and SASEGT.

Here the CDR3 reads CASSLYGGLTDTQYF. In DNA form, the CDR3 reads TGTGCCAGCTCTCTCTACGGGGGTCTCACAGATACGCAGTATTTT. The V gene is TRBV18, the J gene TRBJ2-3; maybe TRBD2 (6 bases). The germline gives CDR1 KGHSH, CDR2 LQKENI. The V end lost 6 bases, the J end lost 2 bases, and 15 bases lay between the germline ends. The CDR3 runs to 15 residues.

J is TRBJ2-7 and V is TRBV7-2; D call uncertain. CDR1 is SGHTA and CDR2 is FQGNSA in the germline V gene. The CDR3 is 13 residues long. The V gene lost 5 bases and the J gene lost 3 bases, with 11 bases spanning the gap. The CDR3 here is CASSPRTDYEQYF. CDR3 sequence (DNA): TGTGCCAGCAGCCCAAGGACGGACTACGAGCAGTACTTC.

The chain has TRBV19 and TRBJ1-6; no definite D call. Germline loops: CDR1 LNHDA, CDR2 SQIVND (reference sequence). The CDR3 covers 18 residues. Trimming pared 6 bases from V and 6 bases from J, leaving 24 bases between. The CDR3 DNA is TGTGCCAGTAGCCTCACCGGCGCGGACTTACCGCCTAATTCACCCCTCCACTTT. Translated, it gives CASSLTGADLPPNSPLHF.

The rearrangement links TRBV9 to TRBJ1-1; 7 positions agree with TRBD1. Per the germline V gene, CDR1 is SGDLS and CDR2 is YYNGEE. The V gene end was trimmed by 0 bases and the J gene end by 5 bases; junction bases not matched to a gene: 4. The CDR3 is made up of 14 amino acids. This chain's CDR3 is CASSVAGGQTEAFF. DNA of the CDR3: TGTGCCAGCAGCGTAGCAGGGGGTCAGACTGAAGCTTTCTTT.

The rearrangement links TRBV5-4 to TRBJ2-7; 10 nucleotides line up with TRBD1. Germline V CDR1 and CDR2: SGHNT, YYREEE (reference sequence). The CDR3 runs 14 residues. The DNA for the CDR3 is TGTGTCAGCAGTCCCGGGACAGGGGCCTACGAGCAGTACGTC. Amino acids: CVSSPGTGAYEQYV.

This clone has more than one count but fewer than ten. The chain has TRBV6-5 and TRBJ2-3; 12 nucleotides match TRBD2. With V trimmed by 1 base and J by 5 bases, 4 bases remained unmatched. Germline assignment: CDR1 MNHEY and CDR2 SVGAGI. This CDR3 contains 16 residues. CDR3 in DNA: TGTGCCAGCAGTTACTTGACTAGCGGGAGTCAAGATACGCAGTATTTT. Translating gives CASSYLTSGSQDTQYF.